This T cell receptor (beta chain) was recorded in a study of shared clonotypes between healthy human individuals. Whole-study findings and limits: Inspection by rarefaction showed sorted-subset sequencing to be incomplete despite large depth.

Concerning this clone itself: Its antigen is currently unknown.

Germline V lookup: CDR1 WNHNN, CDR2 SYGVQD (reference sequence). The CDR3 consists of 18 residues. V was shortened by 4 bases and J by 0 bases, with 19 bases between the two germline ends. Measured with immunoSEQ multiplex PCR; TCRdb has only the in-frame clones, and not every one. The data contain about 2.3 million clones, around 93% of them seen just once; the ten biggest clones take up 0.37%. The receptor was derived from a young man in good health. Some clones in this sample may be carry-over from other donors' samples. The V gene is TRBV10-1, the J gene TRBJ1-5; the D gene is possibly TRBD1 (6 bases). The sample taken for sequencing was naive CD4+ T cells from PBMCs. Subset given: CD45RA+ positively selected. CDR3 sequence (DNA): TGCGCCAGCAGTGTTGAGACAGGAGATATTAATAGCAATCAGCCCCAGCATTTT. Amino acids: CASSVETGDINSNQPQHF.